The T cell receptor beta chain under discussion was sequenced for a study of cytomegalovirus exposure and HLA in healthy donors. Study in general: Earlier, approximately 180 million T cells were analyzed, and more than 100 million unique TCR beta sequences were found among them. Findings of the study overall: Among the CMV-associated chains, three were confirmed in vitro as specific for CMV antigens. In a later analysis, TCR beta V- and J-gene trimming showed a link to a missense DCLRE1C variant. The authors later found HLA-associated TCR beta chains more clonally expanded than equally common others.

It was with 60 Vbeta and 13 Jbeta primers that the PCR ran. Sequencing used immunoSEQ multiplex PCR; TCRdb keeps in-frame clones, though not all of them. Recorded here are around 76,000 clones; the top ten clones represent about 4.9%. On this clone: Its antigen is as yet unknown.

The material sequenced was PBMCs. The sequence came from a man aged 35-49 years in good health and CMV-seronegative.

CDR3 in DNA: TGTGCCAGCAGTGCCCTGGGACAGGGGGTCTACGAGCAGTACTTC. Its translation: CASSALGQGVYEQYF. The chain couples TRBV2 to TRBJ2-7; 11 bases line up with TRBD1. The CDR3 is made up of 15 amino acids. V was pared by 4 bases and J by 3 bases, with 5 bases of the junction left unmatched. CDR1 is SNHLY, CDR2 FYNNEI, per germline.